The 27 T cell receptor beta chains below were found in one sample sequenced in a study of CD8 T cells in ankylosing spondylitis. MiXCR, run by TCRdb on the 5' RACE reads, gives a single entry per CDR3 protein. The sample lists about 160,000 distinct CDR3 sequences; about 18% were seen once. The source material was blood, either unsorted or a sorted T cell fraction (not recorded which). The receptors here all came from a male donor with ankylosing spondylitis or in good health (not recorded which).

This clonotype turned up a few times. An end of the junction differs from the germline gene, which may be a read error. The genes are TRBV20-1 and TRBJ2-2, with TRBD2 identical over 7 bases. This CDR3 has 17 amino acids. Germline assignment: CDR1 DFQATT and CDR2 SNEGSKA (reference sequence). CDR3 protein: CCARDLIAGANTGELFF. The CDR3, as DNA: TGCTGTGCTAGAGATCTTATCGCGGGAGCGAACACCGGGGAGCTGTTTTTT.

The V call is TRBV20-1, the J call TRBJ2-5; 10 nucleotides line up with TRBD1. CDR3 length: 14 residues. CDR1 DFQATT and CDR2 SNEGSKA come from the germline V gene (reference sequence). Trimming took 1 base from V and 3 from J; bases not matched to a gene: 2. The DNA for the CDR3 is TGCAGTGCTAGAGGCGGACAGGGGGAAGAGACCCAGTACTTC. As protein: CSARGGQGEETQYF.

This clonotype has just a few counts. V gene TRBV28 combines with J gene TRBJ2-7; maybe TRBD1 (5 bases). The length of the CDR3 is 18 residues. The germline V gene has CDR1 MDHEN and CDR2 SYDVKM. V was pared by 2 bases and J by 0 bases, with 20 bases between. CDR3 region: CASSLRWIGAGSSYEQYF. The CDR3 DNA reads as TGTGCCAGCAGTTTAAGGTGGATTGGGGCAGGTAGCTCCTACGAGCAGTACTTC.

This clonotype showed up just a few times. V is TRBV6-5 and J is TRBJ2-5; 8 nucleotides match TRBD1. The CDR3 loop spans 13 amino acids. The V gene's germline CDR1 is MNHEY and CDR2 SVGAGI. Losses at the gene ends were 6 bases for V and 5 bases for J; bases not matched to a gene: 5. The CDR3 is CASSRGQAETQYF. CDR3 nucleotides: TGTGCCAGCAGCCGGGGACAGGCGGAGACCCAGTACTTC.

This clonotype was picked up many times. This sequence joins TRBV5-1 and TRBJ2-5, with TRBD1 identical over 11 bases. The CDR3 loop spans 13 amino acids. The germline gives CDR1 SGHRS, CDR2 YFSETQ. The ends lost 7 bases at V and 4 bases at J; junction bases unmatched: 3. In nucleotides, the CDR3 is TGCGCCAGCGGACAGGGGGCACGAGAGACCCAGTACTTC. Translated, it gives CASGQGARETQYF.

Ten or more counts support this clonotype. The chain uses TRBV12-3 or TRBV12-4 and TRBJ2-3, with 11 bases aligning to TRBD2. This CDR3 is built from 16 residues. The ends lost 6 bases at V and 6 bases at J; junction bases unmatched: 11. The CDR3 sequence: CASSYLLAGEGDTQYF. CDR3 coding DNA: TGTGCCAGCAGCTACCTACTAGCGGGAGAGGGGGATACGCAGTATTTT.

This chain joins TRBV12-5 and TRBJ2-2; perhaps TRBD2 as D (5 bases). The CDR3 is made up of 16 amino acids. With 0 bases removed from V and 7 bases from J, the gap between germline ends came to 15 bases. Germline V gene sequence: CDR1 LGHNT, CDR2 FRNRAP. CDR3 nucleotides: TGTGCTAGTGGTTTGGTAGTCGGGGTTCGGGTCGGGGAGCTGTTTTTT. It is translated as CASGLVVGVRVGELFF.

There are a few counts of this clonotype. The gene calls are TRBV10-2 and TRBJ1-2; 9 bases fit TRBD1. J gave up 7 bases and V 2 bases, and 8 bases lay outside the gene matches. Germline CDR1 reads WSHSY; CDR2 reads SAAADI. This CDR3 spans 15 amino acids. The CDR3 loop is CASSERNRGLSGYTF. The CDR3 DNA follows: TGCGCCAGCAGTGAGCGGAACAGGGGGCTAAGTGGCTACACCTTC.

Note on this clonotype: This may arise from a read error, as a much more abundant clone is one base away. The chain couples TRBV9 to TRBJ2-1; tentative D call: TRBD2 (7 bases). Germline values: CDR1 SGDLS, CDR2 YYNGEE. The CDR3 covers 16 residues. V shed 0 bases and J shed 6 bases, with 16 bases lying between them. The CDR3, as DNA: TGTGCCAGCAGCGTAGGCCGGGGGGCGCAGTCCAATGAGCAGTTCTTC. Encoded protein: CASSVGRGAQSNEQFF.

This clonotype was counted at least ten times. This chain joins TRBV5-1 and TRBJ2-1, with TRBD2 matching 11 bases. The CDR3 covers 14 residues. CDR1 and CDR2 (germline): SGHRS, YFSETQ. J gave up 10 bases and V 3 bases, and 6 bases lay outside the gene matches. The CDR3 DNA reads as TGCGCCAGCAGCTCACCAAGACTAGCGGGAGAGCAGTTCTTC. Amino acids: CASSSPRLAGEQFF.

V and J are TRBV5-4 and TRBJ2-2, with D possibly being TRBD2 (6 bases). V was clipped by 4 bases and J by 3 bases, with 16 bases between them. Germline V gene data show CDR1 as SGHNT and CDR2 as YYREEE (reference sequence). The CDR3 is made up of 16 amino acids. CDR3 loop: CASSPFPGLYTGELFF. The CDR3 DNA sequence: TGTGCCAGCAGCCCCTTTCCGGGACTTTACACCGGGGAGCTGTTTTTT. The full variable domain, in which reference TRBV5-4 and TRBJ2-2 provide the parts outside the CDR3, is ETGVTQSPTHLIKTRGQQVTLRCSSQSGHNTVSWYQQALGQGPQFIFQYYREEENGRGNFPPRFSGLQFPNYSSELNVNALELDDSALYLCASSPFPGLYTGELFFGEGSRLTVL.

This clonotype was counted ten times or more. CDR3 nucleotides: TGTGCCAGCAGTCCCACGACAGGGAACTATGGCTACACCTTC. Translated: CASSPTTGNYGYTF. The rearrangement uses TRBV12-3 or TRBV12-4 and TRBJ1-2, with 7 bases matching TRBD1. The CDR3 has 14 amino acids. V lost 5 bases and J lost 2; bases outside the gene matches: 5.

The sample holds a few counts of this clonotype. The CDR3 protein is CAWSVPLLRRQPQHF. CDR3 nucleotides: TGTGCCTGGAGTGTACCGCTCCTTAGGAGACAGCCCCAGCATTTT. This chain connects TRBV30 to TRBJ1-5, with D unresolved. CDR3 length: 15 residues. CDR1 is GTSNPN and CDR2 is SVGIG in the germline V gene (reference sequence). With 0 bases removed from V and 7 bases from J, the gap between germline ends came to 16 bases.

The chain has TRBV19 and TRBJ1-5, with 9 positions matching TRBD1. With 5 bases clipped from V and 3 bases from J, the junction kept 11 bases outside the gene matches. The CDR3 contains 17 residues. CDR1 is LNHDA and CDR2 is SQIVND in the germline V gene (reference sequence). CDR3 nucleotides: TGTGCCAGTAGTTCTCGCCCCGGGACAGGGATCAATCAGCCCCAGCATTTT. It is translated as CASSSRPGTGINQPQHF.

This clonotype has ten or more counts. The chain carries TRBV20-1 and TRBJ2-1; perhaps TRBD2 as D (5 bases). CDR3 length: 11 residues. CDR1 and CDR2 (germline): DFQATT, SNEGSKA (reference sequence). The V gene lost 5 bases and the J gene lost 4 bases, with 6 bases spanning the gap. Written as DNA, the CDR3 is TGCAGTGCTGGGAGTTACAATGAGCAGTTCTTC. Encoded protein: CSAGSYNEQFF.

The table lists this clonotype with many counts. V gene TRBV29-1 combines with J gene TRBJ1-1; D is possibly TRBD1 (6 bases). The V end was cut by 8 bases, the J end by 4 bases, with 20 bases between. Germline V gives CDR1 SQVTM, CDR2 ANQGSEA. The CDR3 has 14 amino acids. The CDR3 sequence is CSIRRGGASTEAFF. Written as DNA, the CDR3 is TGCAGCATCCGGAGGGGGGGCGCGAGCACTGAAGCTTTCTTT. The complete variable domain, with remaining parts taken from reference TRBV29-1 and TRBJ1-1, reads SAVISQKPSRDICQRGTSLTIQCQVDSQVTMMFWYRQQPGQSLTLIATANQGSEATYESGFVIDKFPISRPNLTFSTLTVSNMSPEDSSIYLCSIRRGGASTEAFFGQGTRLTVV.

The chain is built from TRBV11-2 and TRBJ2-1; TRBD2 is a possible D gene (6 bases). Trimming stripped 5 bases from V and 2 bases from J, with 13 bases between. There are 15 residues in the CDR3. Germline V lookup: CDR1 SGHAT, CDR2 FQNNGV. The CDR3 reads CASSPVIAAYNEQFF. In DNA form, the CDR3 reads TGTGCCAGCAGCCCCGTTATAGCGGCCTACAATGAGCAGTTCTTC.

Many counts were recorded for this clonotype. This chain connects TRBV12-3 or TRBV12-4 to TRBJ2-7, with 8 bases lining up with TRBD2. The CDR3 contains 16 residues. Trimming removed 5 bases from V and 2 bases from J; junction bases left unmatched: 11. CDR3 sequence (DNA): TGTGCCAGCAGTCCCCCCCCCCGGGAGGGAACCTACGAGCAGTACTTC. Translating gives CASSPPPREGTYEQYF.

This clonotype was picked up a small number of times. The V call is TRBV11-2, the J call TRBJ2-1, with TRBD2 matching over 9 bases. The J segment lost 10 bases and the V segment lost 4 bases, leaving 11 bases of the junction unmatched. Germline CDR1 SGHAT, CDR2 FQNNGV. The CDR3 extends over 15 amino acids. This CDR3 reads CASSSRLAGSMEQFF. DNA for the CDR3: TGTGCCAGCAGCTCCCGCCTAGCGGGGTCCATGGAGCAGTTCTTC.

This clonotype was counted many times. The chain links TRBV20-1 to TRBJ2-3; D remains ambiguous. This CDR3 has 13 amino acids. Trimming stripped 3 bases from V and 2 bases from J, with 9 bases between. From germline, CDR1 is DFQATT and CDR2 SNEGSKA (reference sequence). The CDR3 DNA follows: TGCAGTGCTAGCCCCTCGCTCACAGATACGCAGTATTTT. It is translated as CSASPSLTDTQYF.

This clonotype was seen a handful of times. This chain connects TRBV6-1 to TRBJ2-1; D is perhaps TRBD2 (6 bases). This CDR3 is built from 15 residues. Trimming cost V 7 bases and J 2 bases, with 15 bases left between them. The germline V gene has CDR1 MNHNS and CDR2 SASEGT. CDR3 DNA: TGTGCCAGCACCCGAGGGACTGGAGCCTACAATGAGCAGTTCTTC. Its protein is CASTRGTGAYNEQFF.

This clonotype has at least ten counts. The rearrangement uses TRBV29-1 and TRBJ2-3; no firm D call. The CDR3 sequence is 11 residues long. V shed 3 bases and J shed 7 bases, with 8 bases lying between them. The germline CDR1 and CDR2 sequences are SQVTM and ANQGSEA. The CDR3 here is CSVEENYTQYF. CDR3 DNA: TGCAGCGTTGAGGAGAATTATACGCAGTATTTT.

This clonotype was counted at least ten times. The chain is built from TRBV20-1 and TRBJ2-1, with TRBD2 identical over 12 bases. From germline, CDR1 is DFQATT and CDR2 SNEGSKA (reference sequence). V shed 1 base, J shed 10 bases, and the junction held 14 bases outside the gene matches. CDR3 size: 17 residues. The chain's CDR3 is CSARASTSGRLHGEQFF. CDR3 DNA: TGCAGTGCTAGAGCTTCGACTAGCGGGAGACTCCACGGGGAGCAGTTCTTC.

This clonotype has just a few counts. V and J are TRBV7-9 and TRBJ2-5; no firm D call. Per germline, CDR1 SEHNR and CDR2 FQNEAQ (reference sequence). This CDR3 has 12 amino acids. V lost 0 bases, J lost 5 bases, and 4 bases lay in between. In nucleotides, the CDR3 is TGTGCCAGCAGCTTAGCTGTGGAGACCCAGTACTTC. The encoded protein is CASSLAVETQYF.

There are many counts of this clonotype. The rearrangement joins TRBV5-1 to TRBJ2-2; possibly TRBD1 for D (6 bases). The CDR3 loop spans 13 amino acids. V gave up 3 bases and J gave up 8 bases, with 11 bases separating them. Per germline, CDR1 SGHRS and CDR2 YFSETQ. The CDR3 sequence: CASSSGQIGELFF. The CDR3 coding sequence is TGCGCCAGCAGCTCCGGACAGATAGGGGAGCTGTTTTTT.

At least ten counts were recorded for this clonotype. V gene TRBV2 combines with J gene TRBJ2-1; D might be TRBD1 (6 bases). The CDR3 runs 14 residues. Germline V gene sequence: CDR1 SNHLY, CDR2 FYNNEI. The V gene lost 6 bases and the J gene lost 5 bases, with 14 bases spanning the gap. The CDR3 is CASRGQRYNNEQFF. In nucleotides, the CDR3 is TGTGCCAGCAGGGGACAACGCTACAACAATGAGCAGTTCTTC. The whole variable domain, remainder taken from reference TRBV2 and TRBJ2-1, is EPEVTQTPSHQVTQMGQEVILRCVPISNHLYFYWYRQILGQKVEFLVSFYNNEISEKSEIFDDQFSVERPDGSNFTLKIRSTKLEDSAMYFCASRGQRYNNEQFFGPGTRLTVL.

At least ten counts were recorded for this clonotype. The chain has TRBV4-2 and TRBJ2-5; D is unclear. The ends were cut back, 1 base at V and 0 bases at J, with 6 bases in the middle. From germline, CDR1 is LGHNA and CDR2 YNFKEQ. The CDR3 extends over 14 amino acids. The CDR3 region is CASSQVKDQETQYF. In DNA form, the CDR3 reads TGTGCCAGCAGCCAAGTAAAAGACCAAGAGACCCAGTACTTC.